The rows below give T cell receptor beta chains drawn from one sample of a study of T cells in narcolepsy. The protocol was immunoSEQ multiplex PCR, while the TCRdb copy is restricted to in-frame clones and leaves out a portion. The sample lists about 32,000 clones, 79% occurring once. The sequenced material came from CD45RA- memory CD4+ T cells from PBMCs. These TCRs come from a human donor with narcolepsy. CDR3s include the opening cysteine and the closing phenylalanine or tryptophan. Fields, in order: J gene, D gene, V gene, clone size, CDR3 DNA, CDR3 protein. A D gene is named only where the DNA matches it firmly. Expanded clones are given a class, and other clones once, few, many or no size at all.

>TRBJ2-3|.|TRBV5-1|.
TGCGCCAGCAGCCCGAGGGGGGTGACTAGCACAGATACGCAGTATTTT
CASSPRGVTSTDTQYF
>TRBJ1-1|.|TRBV7-6|.
TGTGCCAGCAGCTTAGGCCCGATAAACACTGAAGCTTTCTTT
CASSLGPINTEAFF
>TRBJ1-5|.|TRBV7-2|.
TGTGCCAGCAGCTTAGGGGGTTCGGGCCGGCAGCCCCAGCATTTT
CASSLGGSGRQPQHF
>TRBJ1-1|TRBD1|TRBV7-9|once
TGTGCCAGCAGCCCGCACCCCCGGACAGGGGGTACCAATGAAGCTTTCTTT
CASSPHPRTGGTNEAFF
>TRBJ2-5|TRBD2|TRBV4-2|.
TGTGCCAGCAGCCTTGGACTAGCGGGAGCGGAGACCCAGTACTTC
CASSLGLAGAETQYF
>TRBJ1-2|.|TRBV7-2|.
TGTGCCAGCAGCTTAGAGGGCAGCTCTAACTATGGCTACACCTTC
CASSLEGSSNYGYTF
>TRBJ2-7|.|TRBV19|.
TGTGCCAGTAGTGGGTTAGCTTGGCACGAGCAGTACTTC
CASSGLAWHEQYF
>TRBJ1-4|.|TRBV19|.
TGTGCCAGTAGTCCCGGGAGCGTTGGAAAACTGTTTTTT
CASSPGSVGKLFF
>TRBJ2-7|.|TRBV7-3|few
TGTGCCAGCAGCTTATATCCCGGGTACGAGCAGTACTTC
CASSLYPGYEQYF
>TRBJ2-5|TRBD1|TRBV7-8|.
TGTGCCAGCAGCCCTGACAGGGATGAGACCCAGTACTTC
CASSPDRDETQYF
>TRBJ2-3|.|TRBV21-1|.
TGTGCCAGCAGCAAAGTTCAACAGAGGAAACAGGGGACGGATACGCAGTATTTT
CASSKVQQRKQGTDTQYF
>TRBJ2-3|TRBD2|TRBV2|few
TGTGCCAGCAGTGCCGGGGGGGCGGGCACAGATACGCAGTATTTT
CASSAGGAGTDTQYF
>TRBJ2-3|.|TRBV14|.
TGTGCCAGCAGCCAAGATTTCCGTACCATGGCGCAGTATTTT
CASSQDFRTMAQYF
>TRBJ2-7|TRBD2|TRBV5-4|.
TGTGCCAGCACCCTTAGCGGGAGGGCCTACGAGCAGTACTTC
CASTLSGRAYEQYF
>TRBJ2-3|.|TRBV10-2|.
TGCGCCAGCAGTGAGAGAGCGCTCAGACCAGATACGCAGTATTTT
CASSERALRPDTQYF
>TRBJ2-3|.|TRBV18|.
TGTGCCAGCTCACCACCGTGGTCCGATACGCAGTATTTT
CASSPPWSDTQYF
>TRBJ2-5|TRBD1|TRBV29-1|.
TGCAGCGTGACCGGACAGGGTAAAGAGACCCAGTACTTC
CSVTGQGKETQYF
>TRBJ2-3|TRBD2|TRBV2|few
TGTGCCAGCGTGGCTAGCGGGAGTATTGCTACGCAGTATTTT
CASVASGSIATQYF
>TRBJ2-1|TRBD2|TRBV6-4|.
TGTGCCAGCAGTGTGGGAGGGAGCGGCAATGAGCAGTTCTTC
CASSVGGSGNEQFF
>TRBJ1-5|TRBD1|TRBV28|.
TGTGCCAGCAGTTTTGGCAGCCAGGGGGCACTTAGCAATCAGCCCCAGCATTTT
CASSFGSQGALSNQPQHF
>TRBJ1-5|.|TRBV7-9|.
TGTGCCAGCAGCTTGGGCCGGGGGCTAGGAGGCAATCAGCCCCAGCATTTT
CASSLGRGLGGNQPQHF
>TRBJ2-5|.|TRBV5-4|.
TGTGCCAGCAGCCCTGGTGGGGGAGAGACCCAGTACTTC
CASSPGGGETQYF
>TRBJ2-3|.|TRBV7-2|.
TGTGCCAGCAGCTTAGCCGTCGGGATAACAGATACGCAGTATTTT
CASSLAVGITDTQYF
>TRBJ2-1|TRBD2|TRBV30|.
TGTGCCTGGAGCCCGCCGGGACTAGGCTACAATGAGCAGTTCTTC
CAWSPPGLGYNEQFF
>TRBJ1-4|TRBD1|TRBV5-1|once
TGCGCCAGCAGCGTCGGACAGGGGAAGGGAGAAAAACTGTTTTTT
CASSVGQGKGEKLFF
>TRBJ2-5|.|TRBV10-3|.
TGTGCCACAAGGGACATGAGAGGGGGAGGGGAGACCCAGTACTTC
CATRDMRGGGETQYF
>TRBJ2-2|.|TRBV7-2|.
TGTGCCAGCAGCTTGTACGGGGAGCTGTTTTTT
CASSLYGELFF
>TRBJ2-5|TRBD1|TRBV7-3|.
TGTGCCAGCAGCTTCCCCGAGACAGGGCTAGAGACCCAGTACTTC
CASSFPETGLETQYF
>TRBJ2-7|TRBD2|TRBV14|.
TGTGCCAGCAGCGACCCCGGGACTAGCGGCTACGAGCAGTACTTC
CASSDPGTSGYEQYF
>TRBJ2-2|TRBD1|TRBV27|few
TGTGCCAGCAGTTGGAGGACAGGGGTTCTCGGGGAGCTGTTTTTT
CASSWRTGVLGELFF
>TRBJ2-2|TRBD1|TRBV5-4|.
TGTGCCAGCAGCCCACAGGGGGGAGCAAGCACCGGGGAGCTGTTTTTT
CASSPQGGASTGELFF
>TRBJ1-2|.|TRBV29-1|once
TGCAGCGTTGAGGGCAGGTTTAACTATGGCTACACCTTC
CSVEGRFNYGYTF
>TRBJ1-6|.|TRBV11-2|.
TGTGCCAGCAGCTCCAGGGCCCGGCCCCTCCACTTT
CASSSRARPLHF
>TRBJ2-7|.|TRBV7-8|.
TGTGCCAGCAGCTTAAAGGTTTCACGCGAGCAGTACTTC
CASSLKVSREQYF
>TRBJ1-1|TRBD1|TRBV2|once
TGTGCCAGCAGCACAGGGGTGACTGAAGCTTTCTTT
CASSTGVTEAFF
>TRBJ1-2|.|TRBV7-2|.
TGTGCCAGCAGCAATACGGGAGGTCATAACTATGGCTACACCTTC
CASSNTGGHNYGYTF
>TRBJ2-6|.|TRBV27|.
TGTGCCAGCAACAAAGGGGGGAAGGGGGCGCCTGGGGCCAACGTCCTGACTTTC
CASNKGGKGAPGANVLTF
>TRBJ1-2|.|TRBV7-9|.
TGTGCCAGCAGCTTAGAGTACCCTAGGACTAACTATGGCTACACCTTC
CASSLEYPRTNYGYTF
>TRBJ1-1|.|TRBV20-1|few
TGCAGTGCTGTTACAGTTGAAGCTTTCTTT
CSAVTVEAFF
>TRBJ2-1|TRBD2|TRBV5-6|.
TGTGCCAGCAGCGGATTAGCGGGAGGGGCAACCTACAATGAGCAGTTCTTC
CASSGLAGGATYNEQFF
>TRBJ2-7|TRBD2|TRBV4-1|.
TGCGCCAGCAGCCAAATAGAGGGAGGGCCCCTCGAGCAGTACTTC
CASSQIEGGPLEQYF
>TRBJ1-1|TRBD1|TRBV5-1|.
TGCGCCAGCAGCCCACAGACAGGGGGAAGGTCTGAAGCTTTCTTT
CASSPQTGGRSEAFF
>TRBJ2-1|TRBD2|TRBV5-6|.
TGTGCCAGCAGCTTGCGTAGCGGGAGTACCTACAATGAGCAGTTCTTC
CASSLRSGSTYNEQFF
>TRBJ1-4|TRBD1|TRBV15|.
TGTGCCACCAGTAGGGACAGGGGGCATGACGAAAAACTGTTTTTT
CATSRDRGHDEKLFF
>TRBJ2-7|TRBD1|TRBV28|.
TGTGCCAGCAGTTTATTTGCAGGGGGAGTCTACGAGCAGTACTTC
CASSLFAGGVYEQYF
>TRBJ2-3|.|TRBV6-5|once
TGTGCCAGCACCCAGGGACTCACCACAGATACGCAGTATTTT
CASTQGLTTDTQYF
>TRBJ1-1|TRBD1|TRBV2|.
TGTGCCAGCAGTGAGGGCAGGGGGCTCACTGAAGCTTTCTTT
CASSEGRGLTEAFF
>TRBJ2-7|TRBD2|TRBV6-6|few
TGTGCCAGCAGTTACGATACTAGCGGGCCCCTCGAGCAGTACTTC
CASSYDTSGPLEQYF
>TRBJ1-1|.|TRBV25-1|.
TGTGCCAGCAGTCCCGTATCATGGGAGAACACTGAAGCTTTCTTT
CASSPVSWENTEAFF